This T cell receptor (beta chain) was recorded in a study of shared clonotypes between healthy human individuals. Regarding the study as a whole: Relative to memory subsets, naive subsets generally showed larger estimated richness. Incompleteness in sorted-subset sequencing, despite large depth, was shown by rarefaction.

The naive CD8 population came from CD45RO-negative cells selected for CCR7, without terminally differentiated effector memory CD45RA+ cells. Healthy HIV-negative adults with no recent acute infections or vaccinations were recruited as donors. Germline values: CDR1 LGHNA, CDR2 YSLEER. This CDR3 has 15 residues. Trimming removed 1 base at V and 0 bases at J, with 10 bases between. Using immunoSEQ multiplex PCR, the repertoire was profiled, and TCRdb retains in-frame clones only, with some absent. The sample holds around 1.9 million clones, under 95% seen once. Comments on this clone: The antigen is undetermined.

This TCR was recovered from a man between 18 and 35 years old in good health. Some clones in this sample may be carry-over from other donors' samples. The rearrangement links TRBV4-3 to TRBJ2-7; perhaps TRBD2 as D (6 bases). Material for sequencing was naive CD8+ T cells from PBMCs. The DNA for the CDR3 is TGCGCCAGCAGCCAAGGTGTGACTAGCTCCTACGAGCAGTACTTC. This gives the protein CASSQGVTSSYEQYF.